This TCR beta chain comes out of a study of T cell repertoires in cytomegalovirus infection. Study information: Through public TCR beta signatures, both CMV infection and matching HLA type were indicated. The study, taken as a whole, reports: It was HLA-C-restricted CMV-specific TCR beta clonotypes that dominated the response ex vivo. Carriers of CMV and the relevant HLA type were discriminated by public TCR beta frequency.

This clonotype was picked up many times. Its specificity is unknown. Germline V gives CDR1 SGHTA, CDR2 FQGNSA. J was trimmed by 5 bases and V by 5 bases; bases with no gene match: 10. CDR3 length equals 15 residues. TCRdb re-analysed the reads in MiXCR, keeping a single row per CDR3 protein. The sample lists fewer than 80,000 distinct CDR3 sequences, 3.7% seen once, with around 4.9% in the top ten. The chain recombines TRBV7-2 with TRBJ1-2; 8 bases map to TRBD1. Sample: PBMCs. The clonotype originates from a human donor in good health (CMV status not recorded). Some clones in this sample may be carry-over from other donors' samples. The CDR3 loop is CASSPGQGTGYGYTF. The CDR3 nucleotides read TGTGCCAGCAGCCCTGGACAGGGAACGGGGTATGGCTACACCTTC.